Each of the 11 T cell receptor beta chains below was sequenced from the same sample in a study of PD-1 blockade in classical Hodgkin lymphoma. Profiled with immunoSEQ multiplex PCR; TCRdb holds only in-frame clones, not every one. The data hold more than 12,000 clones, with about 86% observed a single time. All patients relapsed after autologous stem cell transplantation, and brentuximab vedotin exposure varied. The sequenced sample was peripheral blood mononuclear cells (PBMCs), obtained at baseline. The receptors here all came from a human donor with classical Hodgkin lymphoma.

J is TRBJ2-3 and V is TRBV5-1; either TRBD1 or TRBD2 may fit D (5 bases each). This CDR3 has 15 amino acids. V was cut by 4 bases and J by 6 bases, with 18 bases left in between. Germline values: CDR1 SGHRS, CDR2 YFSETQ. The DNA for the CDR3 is TGCGCCAGCAGCCCCCGGGACCCAAGTTGGGATACGCAGTATTTT. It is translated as CASSPRDPSWDTQYF.

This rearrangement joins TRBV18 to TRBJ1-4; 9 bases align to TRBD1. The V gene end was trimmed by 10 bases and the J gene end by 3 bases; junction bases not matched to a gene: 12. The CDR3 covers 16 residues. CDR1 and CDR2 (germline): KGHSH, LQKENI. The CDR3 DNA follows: TGTGCCACCGGACAGGGGATCGCCGAGGCTAATGAAAAACTGTTTTTT. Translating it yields CATGQGIAEANEKLFF.

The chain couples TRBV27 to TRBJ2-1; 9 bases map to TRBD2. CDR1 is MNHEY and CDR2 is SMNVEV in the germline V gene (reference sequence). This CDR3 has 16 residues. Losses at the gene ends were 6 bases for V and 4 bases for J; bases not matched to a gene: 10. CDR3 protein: CASSFVSGSRYNEQFF. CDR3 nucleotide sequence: TGTGCCAGCAGCTTCGTTAGCGGGAGTAGGTACAATGAGCAGTTCTTC.

CDR3 nucleotides: TGCGCCAGCAGCCAAGGGGACAGGGTTCAGGAGACCCAGTACTTC. Its translation is CASSQGDRVQETQYF. The rearrangement links TRBV4-1 to TRBJ2-5; 9 bases are a match to TRBD1. The CDR3 covers 15 residues. V was pared by 1 base and J by 5 bases, with 5 bases of the junction left unmatched. Germline CDR1 MGHRA, CDR2 YSYEKL.

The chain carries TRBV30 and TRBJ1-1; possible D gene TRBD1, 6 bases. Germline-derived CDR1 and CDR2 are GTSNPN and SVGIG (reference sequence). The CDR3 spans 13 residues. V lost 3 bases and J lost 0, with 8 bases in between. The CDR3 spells CAWRRGLNTEAFF. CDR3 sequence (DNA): TGTGCCTGGAGAAGGGGGTTGAACACTGAAGCTTTCTTT.

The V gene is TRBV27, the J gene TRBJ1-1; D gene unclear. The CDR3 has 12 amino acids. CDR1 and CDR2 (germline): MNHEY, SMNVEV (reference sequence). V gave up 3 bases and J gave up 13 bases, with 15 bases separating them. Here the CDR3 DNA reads TGTGCCAGCAGTTTTGGTAACAAAGATTATTTCTTT. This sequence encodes CASSFGNKDYFF.

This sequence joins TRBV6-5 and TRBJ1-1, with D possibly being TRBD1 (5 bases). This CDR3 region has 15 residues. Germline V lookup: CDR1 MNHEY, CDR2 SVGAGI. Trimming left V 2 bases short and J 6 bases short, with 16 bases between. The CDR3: CASSYEQGGSSEAFF. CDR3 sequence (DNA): TGTGCCAGCAGTTACGAGCAGGGCGGGAGCTCTGAAGCTTTCTTT.

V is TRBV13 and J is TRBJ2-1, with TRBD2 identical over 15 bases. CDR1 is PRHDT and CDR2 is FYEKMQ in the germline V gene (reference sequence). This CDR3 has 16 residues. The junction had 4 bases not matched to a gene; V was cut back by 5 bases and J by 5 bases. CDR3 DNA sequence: TGTGCCAGCAGCCCCCGGACTAGCGGGAGGGACAATGAGCAGTTCTTC. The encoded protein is CASSPRTSGRDNEQFF.

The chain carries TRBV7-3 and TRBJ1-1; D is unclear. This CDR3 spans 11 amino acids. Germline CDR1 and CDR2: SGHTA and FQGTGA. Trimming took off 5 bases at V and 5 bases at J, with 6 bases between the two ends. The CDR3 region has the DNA TGTGCCAGCAGCGCCCGGACTGAAGCTTTCTTT. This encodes CASSARTEAFF.

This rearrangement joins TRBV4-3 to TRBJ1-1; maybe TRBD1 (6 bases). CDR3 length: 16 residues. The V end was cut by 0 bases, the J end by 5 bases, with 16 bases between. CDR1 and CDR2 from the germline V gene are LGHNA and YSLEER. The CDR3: CASSQDTTGMRTEAFF. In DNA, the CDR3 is TGCGCCAGCAGCCAAGATACAACAGGGATGAGGACTGAAGCTTTCTTT.

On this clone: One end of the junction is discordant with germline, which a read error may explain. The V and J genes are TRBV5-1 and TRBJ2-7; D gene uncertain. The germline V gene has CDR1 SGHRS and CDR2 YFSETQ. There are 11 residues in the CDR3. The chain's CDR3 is CASSHGPESHF. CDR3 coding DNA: TGCGCCAGCAGCCACGGGCCAGAGTCGCACTTC.